A single sample gave rise to the 5 T cell receptor beta chains below, sequenced in a study of cytomegalovirus exposure and HLA in healthy donors. It was with 60 Vbeta and 13 Jbeta primers that the PCR ran. Clones were read by immunoSEQ multiplex PCR, and TCRdb kept only the in-frame ones, dropping some. Among 150,000 to 200,000 clones listed, approximately 76% were seen once. The sequenced sample consisted of PBMCs. All receptors come from a man between 60 and 70 years old in good health and CMV-seronegative.

This clone was detected a few times. The chain uses TRBV30 and TRBJ2-5, with 13 bases identical to TRBD2. V trimming: 5 bases; J trimming: 8 bases; junction bases outside the gene matches: 2. The CDR3 is made up of 12 amino acids. Germline CDR1 reads GTSNPN; CDR2 reads SVGIG (reference sequence). The CDR3 nucleotides read TGTGCCTGGGGACTAGCGGGAGTTACCCAGTACTTC. Residues: CAWGLAGVTQYF.

The rearrangement links TRBV11-1 to TRBJ2-7, with 9 positions matching TRBD1. The CDR3 length is 15 residues. Germline V gene data show CDR1 as SGHAT and CDR2 as FQDESV (reference sequence). With V trimmed by 5 bases and J by 0 bases, 5 bases remained unmatched. Written as DNA, the CDR3 is TGTGCCAGCAGCACCGACAGGGGGACCTCCTACGAGCAGTACTTC. Its translation is CASSTDRGTSYEQYF.

The rearrangement joins TRBV2 to TRBJ1-2; 10 bases line up with TRBD1. Trimming cost V 6 bases and J 3 bases; bases outside gene matches: 4. The germline V gene has CDR1 SNHLY and CDR2 FYNNEI. The CDR3 has 14 residues. CDR3 nucleotide sequence: TGTGCCAGCAGGTCGGGACAGGGGTACTATGGCTACACCTTC. It codes for CASRSGQGYYGYTF.

This clone was seen a single time. The chain links TRBV7-9 to TRBJ2-5; 8 bases match TRBD1. The CDR3 is 15 residues long. Germline-derived CDR1 and CDR2 are SEHNR and FQNEAQ (reference sequence). Trimming at V came to 3 bases and at J to 4 bases, leaving 7 bases not matched to a gene. CDR3 DNA: TGTGCCAGCAGCTTTGGGGTCACAGGGGGAGAGACCCAGTACTTC. Its protein product is CASSFGVTGGETQYF.

On this clone: The junction differs from germline at one of its ends, possibly a read error. For the CDR3, the DNA is TGCGCCAGCAGTGGGCTGACAGGGCCCTACGAGCGGTACTTC. This gives the protein CASSGLTGPYERYF. The rearrangement links TRBV10-2 to TRBJ2-7; TRBD1 matches at 7 bases. CDR1 is WSHSY, CDR2 SAAADI, per germline. The CDR3 is made up of 14 amino acids.